This T cell receptor (beta chain) emerged from a study of regulatory T cells in long-lasting Graves disease. This clonotype was observed at least ten times. The antigen is undetermined. Time point: newly diagnosed GD, antithyroid drugs for less than 3 months. After RNA was extracted from PBMCs, the TCR library was made from it. V was cut by 8 bases and J by 5 bases, with 15 bases left in between. From germline, CDR1 is SNHLY and CDR2 FYNNEI. CDR3 size: 13 residues. Whole-study findings and limits: Results may be inaccurate due to the small sample size. Persistent patients had a count of shared public clonotypes (approximately 2,700) that exceeded that of new patients (approximately 1,000).

The authors built TCR beta libraries using iRepertoire HTBI primers and Arm-PCR of CDR3 regions. In TCRdb, the multiplex PCR reads were re-called with MiXCR into one record per CDR3 protein. The sample has around 420,000 distinct CDR3 sequences, around a sixth seen once. The sequence came from a female donor with Graves disease. The sequenced sample was peripheral blood mononuclear cells (PBMCs), obtained at new diagnosis, from a patient treated with antithyroid drugs. J is TRBJ2-5 and V is TRBV2; D may be TRBD1 (7 bases). The CDR3 DNA follows: TGTGCCAGCCTCAGGGGGGCCAGGGAGACCCAGTACTTC. Translating gives CASLRGARETQYF.